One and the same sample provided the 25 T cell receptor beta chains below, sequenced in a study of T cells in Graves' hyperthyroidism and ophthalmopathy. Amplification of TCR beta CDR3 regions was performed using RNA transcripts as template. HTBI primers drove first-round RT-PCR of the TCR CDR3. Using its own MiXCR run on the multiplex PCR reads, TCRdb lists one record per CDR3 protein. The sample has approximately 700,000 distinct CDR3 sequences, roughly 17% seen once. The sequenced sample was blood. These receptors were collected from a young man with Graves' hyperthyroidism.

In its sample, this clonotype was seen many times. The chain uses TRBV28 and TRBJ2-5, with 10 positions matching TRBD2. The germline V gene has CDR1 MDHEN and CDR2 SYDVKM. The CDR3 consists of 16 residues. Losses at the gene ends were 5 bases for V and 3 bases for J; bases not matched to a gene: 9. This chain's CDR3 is CASSPLSLAGEETQYF. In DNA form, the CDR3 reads TGTGCCAGCAGTCCCCTCTCCCTAGCGGGAGAAGAGACCCAGTACTTC.

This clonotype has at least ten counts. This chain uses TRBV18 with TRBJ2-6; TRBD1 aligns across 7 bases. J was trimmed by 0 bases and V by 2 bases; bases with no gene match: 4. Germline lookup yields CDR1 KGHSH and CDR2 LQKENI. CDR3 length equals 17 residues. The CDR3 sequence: CASSPRTGPSGANVLTF. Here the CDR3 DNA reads TGTGCCAGCTCACCAAGGACAGGACCCTCTGGGGCCAACGTCCTGACTTTC.

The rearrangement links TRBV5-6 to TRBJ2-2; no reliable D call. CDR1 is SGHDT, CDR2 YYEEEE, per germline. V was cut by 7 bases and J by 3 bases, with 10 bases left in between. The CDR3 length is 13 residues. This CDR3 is CASFLWDTGELFF. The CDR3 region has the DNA TGTGCCAGCTTCCTCTGGGACACCGGGGAGCTGTTTTTT.

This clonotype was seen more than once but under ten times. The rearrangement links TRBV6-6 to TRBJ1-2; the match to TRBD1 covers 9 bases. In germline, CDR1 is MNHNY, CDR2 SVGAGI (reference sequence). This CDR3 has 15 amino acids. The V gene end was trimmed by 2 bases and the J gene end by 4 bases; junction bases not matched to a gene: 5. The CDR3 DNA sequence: TGTGCCAGCAGTTACCTACAGGGGGCCGGCTATGGCTACACCTTC. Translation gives CASSYLQGAGYGYTF.

The DNA for the CDR3 is TGTGCCATCAGTGACCGAGAGAACGAGCAGTACTTC. It is translated as CAISDRENEQYF. The gene calls are TRBV10-3 and TRBJ2-7; D call uncertain. Germline values: CDR1 ENHRY, CDR2 SYGVKD. The V and J ends lost 3 bases and 5 bases respectively, with 8 bases between them. The CDR3 totals 12 residues.

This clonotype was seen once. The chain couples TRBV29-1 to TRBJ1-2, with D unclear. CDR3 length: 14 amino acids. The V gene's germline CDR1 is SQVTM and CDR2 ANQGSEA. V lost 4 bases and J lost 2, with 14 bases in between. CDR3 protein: CSVAPPGPNYGYTF. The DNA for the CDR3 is TGCAGCGTTGCACCTCCGGGTCCCAACTATGGCTACACCTTC.

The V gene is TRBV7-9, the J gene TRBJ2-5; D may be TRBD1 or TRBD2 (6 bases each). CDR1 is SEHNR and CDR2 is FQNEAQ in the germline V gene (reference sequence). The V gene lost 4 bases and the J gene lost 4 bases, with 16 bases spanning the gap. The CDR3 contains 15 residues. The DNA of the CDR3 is TGTGCCAGCAGCTACGGGGGCCATTGGGGAGAGACCCAGTACTTC. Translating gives CASSYGGHWGETQYF.

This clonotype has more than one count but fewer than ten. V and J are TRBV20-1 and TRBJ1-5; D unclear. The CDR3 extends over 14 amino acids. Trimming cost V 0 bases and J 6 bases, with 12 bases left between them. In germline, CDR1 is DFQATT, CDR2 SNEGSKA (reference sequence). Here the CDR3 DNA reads TGCAGTGCTAGAGAGCCGGCCGGAGGTCAGCCCCAGCATTTT. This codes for CSAREPAGGQPQHF.

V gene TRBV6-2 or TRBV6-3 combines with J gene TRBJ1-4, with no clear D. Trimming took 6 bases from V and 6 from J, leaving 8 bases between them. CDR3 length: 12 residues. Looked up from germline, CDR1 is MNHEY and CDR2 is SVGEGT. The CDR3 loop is CASRDYHEKLFF. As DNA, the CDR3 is TGTGCCAGCAGGGACTACCATGAAAAACTGTTTTTT.

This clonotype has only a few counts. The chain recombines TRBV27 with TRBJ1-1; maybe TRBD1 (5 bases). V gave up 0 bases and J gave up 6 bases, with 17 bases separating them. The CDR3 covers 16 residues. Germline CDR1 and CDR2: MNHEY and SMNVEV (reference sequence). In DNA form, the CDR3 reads TGTGCCAGCAGTTTATCCCCAGGTTGGGGCAGCCCTGAAGCTTTCTTT. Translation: CASSLSPGWGSPEAFF.

CDR3 nucleotide sequence: TGTGCCCTACGTCAGGGAGGTGGAAACACCATATATTTT. The encoded protein is CALRQGGGNTIYF. This sequence joins TRBV12-3 or TRBV12-4 and TRBJ1-3; D is possibly TRBD1 (5 bases). This CDR3 is built from 13 residues. V was shortened by 11 bases and J by 3 bases, with 14 bases between the two germline ends.

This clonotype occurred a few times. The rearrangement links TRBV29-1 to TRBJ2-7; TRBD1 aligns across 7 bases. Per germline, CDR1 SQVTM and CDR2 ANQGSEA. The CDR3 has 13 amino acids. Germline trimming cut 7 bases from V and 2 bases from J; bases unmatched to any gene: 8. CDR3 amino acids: CSAGSDRAYEQYF. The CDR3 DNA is TGCAGCGCGGGGTCCGACAGGGCCTACGAGCAGTACTTC.

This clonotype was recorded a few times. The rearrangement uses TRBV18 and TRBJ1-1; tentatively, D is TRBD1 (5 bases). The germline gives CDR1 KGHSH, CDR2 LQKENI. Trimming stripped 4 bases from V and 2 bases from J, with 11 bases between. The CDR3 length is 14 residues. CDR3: CASSQLDRNTEAFF. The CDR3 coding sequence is TGTGCCAGCTCACAGCTTGACAGAAACACTGAAGCTTTCTTT.

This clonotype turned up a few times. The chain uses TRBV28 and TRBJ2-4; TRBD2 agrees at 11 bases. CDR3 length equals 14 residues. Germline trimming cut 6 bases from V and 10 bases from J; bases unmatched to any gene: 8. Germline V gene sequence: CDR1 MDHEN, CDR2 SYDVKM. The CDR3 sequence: CASRSGLAGGIQYF. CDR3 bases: TGTGCCAGCAGGTCGGGGCTAGCGGGAGGAATTCAGTACTTC.

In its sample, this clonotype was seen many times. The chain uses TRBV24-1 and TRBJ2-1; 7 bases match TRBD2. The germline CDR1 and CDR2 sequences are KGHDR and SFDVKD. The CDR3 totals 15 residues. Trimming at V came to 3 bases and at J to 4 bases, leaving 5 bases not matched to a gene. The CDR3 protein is CATSDLSGKYNEQFF. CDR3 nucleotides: TGTGCCACCAGTGATCTAAGCGGGAAGTACAATGAGCAGTTCTTC.

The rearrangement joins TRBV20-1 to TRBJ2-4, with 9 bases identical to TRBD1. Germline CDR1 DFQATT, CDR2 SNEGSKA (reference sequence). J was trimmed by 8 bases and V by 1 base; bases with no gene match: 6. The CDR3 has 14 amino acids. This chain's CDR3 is CSARGGQGRDIQYF. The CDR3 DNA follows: TGCAGTGCTAGAGGGGGACAGGGTAGAGACATTCAGTACTTC.

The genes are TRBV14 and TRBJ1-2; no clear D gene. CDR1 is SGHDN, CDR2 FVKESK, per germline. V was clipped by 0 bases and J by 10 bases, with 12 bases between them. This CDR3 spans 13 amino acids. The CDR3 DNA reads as TGTGCCAGCAGCCAAGAGGGCAGACTCGACTACACCTTC. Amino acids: CASSQEGRLDYTF.

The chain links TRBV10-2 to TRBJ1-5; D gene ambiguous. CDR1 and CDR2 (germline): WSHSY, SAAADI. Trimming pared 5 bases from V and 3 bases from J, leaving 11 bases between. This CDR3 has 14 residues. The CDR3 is CASSLVGFNQPQHF. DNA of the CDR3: TGCGCCAGCAGTTTGGTAGGATTCAATCAGCCCCAGCATTTT.

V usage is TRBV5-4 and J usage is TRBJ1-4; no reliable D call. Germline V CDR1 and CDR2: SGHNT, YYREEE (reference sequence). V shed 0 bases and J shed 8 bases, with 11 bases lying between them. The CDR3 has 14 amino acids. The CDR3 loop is CASSLGGDMEKLFF. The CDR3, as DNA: TGTGCCAGCAGCTTGGGGGGAGATATGGAAAAACTGTTTTTT.

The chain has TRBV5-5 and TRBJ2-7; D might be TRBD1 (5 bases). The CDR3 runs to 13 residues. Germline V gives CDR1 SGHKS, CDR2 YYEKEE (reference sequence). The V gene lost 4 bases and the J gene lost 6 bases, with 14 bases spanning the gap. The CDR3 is CASSRTSTPEQYF. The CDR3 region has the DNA TGTGCCAGCAGCCGGACATCAACCCCCGAGCAGTACTTC.

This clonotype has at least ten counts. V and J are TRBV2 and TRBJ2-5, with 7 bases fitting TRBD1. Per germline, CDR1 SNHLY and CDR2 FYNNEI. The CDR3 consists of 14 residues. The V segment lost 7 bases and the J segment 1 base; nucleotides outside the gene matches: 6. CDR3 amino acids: CASNRGQIQETQYF. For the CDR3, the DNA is TGTGCCAGCAATAGGGGACAGATCCAAGAGACCCAGTACTTC.

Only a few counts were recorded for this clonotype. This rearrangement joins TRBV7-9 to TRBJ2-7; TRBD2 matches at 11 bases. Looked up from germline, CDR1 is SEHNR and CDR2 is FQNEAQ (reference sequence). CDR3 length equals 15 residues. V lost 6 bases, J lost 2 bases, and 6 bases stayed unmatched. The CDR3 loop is CASRSTSGSAYEQYF. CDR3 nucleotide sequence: TGTGCCAGCAGGTCTACTAGCGGGAGCGCCTACGAGCAGTACTTC.

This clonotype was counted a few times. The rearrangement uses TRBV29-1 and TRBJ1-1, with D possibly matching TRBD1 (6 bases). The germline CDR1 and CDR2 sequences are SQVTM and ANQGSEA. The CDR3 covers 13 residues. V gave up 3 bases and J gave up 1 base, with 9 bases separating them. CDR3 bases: TGCAGCGTTGACAGGGACACGAACACTGAAGCTTTCTTT. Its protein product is CSVDRDTNTEAFF.

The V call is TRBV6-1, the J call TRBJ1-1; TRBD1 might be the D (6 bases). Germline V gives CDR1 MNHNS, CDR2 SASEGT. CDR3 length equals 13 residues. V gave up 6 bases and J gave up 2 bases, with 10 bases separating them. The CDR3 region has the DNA TGTGCCAGCAGGGTGGACAGCAACACTGAAGCTTTCTTT. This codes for CASRVDSNTEAFF.

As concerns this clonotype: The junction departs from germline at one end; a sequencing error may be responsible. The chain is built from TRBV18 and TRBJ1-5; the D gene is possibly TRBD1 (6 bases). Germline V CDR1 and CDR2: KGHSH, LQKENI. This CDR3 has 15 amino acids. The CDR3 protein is CASSPQGQSNQPQHF. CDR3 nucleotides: TGTGCCAGCTCCCCACAGGGCCAAAGCAATCAGCCCCAGCATTTT.